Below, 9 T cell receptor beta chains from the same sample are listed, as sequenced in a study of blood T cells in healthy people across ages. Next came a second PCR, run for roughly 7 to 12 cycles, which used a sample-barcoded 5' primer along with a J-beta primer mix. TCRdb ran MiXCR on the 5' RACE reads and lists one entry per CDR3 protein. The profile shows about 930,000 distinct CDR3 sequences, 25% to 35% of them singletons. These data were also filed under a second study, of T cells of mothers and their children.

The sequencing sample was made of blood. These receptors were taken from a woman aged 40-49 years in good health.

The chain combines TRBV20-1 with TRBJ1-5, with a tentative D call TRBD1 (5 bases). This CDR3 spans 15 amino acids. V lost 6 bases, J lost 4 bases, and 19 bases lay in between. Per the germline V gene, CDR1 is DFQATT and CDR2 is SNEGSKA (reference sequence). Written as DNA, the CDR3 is TGCAGTGCGAGCCTTGATAGGGGCCGGAATCAGCCCCAGCATTTT. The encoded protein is CSASLDRGRNQPQHF.

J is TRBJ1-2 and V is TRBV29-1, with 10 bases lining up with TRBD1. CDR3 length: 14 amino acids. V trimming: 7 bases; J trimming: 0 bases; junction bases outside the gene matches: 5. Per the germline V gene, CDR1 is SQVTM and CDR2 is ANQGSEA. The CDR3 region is CSDRQGAANYGYTF. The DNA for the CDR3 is TGCAGCGATCGACAGGGGGCAGCTAACTATGGCTACACCTTC.

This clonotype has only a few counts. The CDR3 DNA sequence: TGTGCCAGCAGCGTAGGGACTAGCAACGGAGATGAGCAGTTCTTC. Its protein is CASSVGTSNGDEQFF. The V and J genes are TRBV9 and TRBJ2-1, with 8 bases lining up with TRBD2. J was trimmed by 8 bases and V by 0 bases; bases with no gene match: 7. Germline V CDR1 and CDR2: SGDLS, YYNGEE. This CDR3 is built from 15 residues.

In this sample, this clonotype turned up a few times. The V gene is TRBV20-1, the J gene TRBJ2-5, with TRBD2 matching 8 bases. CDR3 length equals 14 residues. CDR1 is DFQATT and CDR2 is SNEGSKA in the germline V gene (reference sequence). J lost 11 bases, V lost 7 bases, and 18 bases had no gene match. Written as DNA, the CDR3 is TGCAGTGTGCCGGTTGGGACTAGAATCAATGAGCAGTACTTC. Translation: CSVPVGTRINEQYF.

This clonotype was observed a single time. As DNA, the CDR3 is TGTGCCAGCAGCCAAGCGGGGGTCGGCAATCAGCCCCAGCATTTT. Protein sequence: CASSQAGVGNQPQHF. The genes are TRBV14 and TRBJ1-5; possible D gene TRBD1, 5 bases. Germline V CDR1 and CDR2: SGHDN, FVKESK. Trimming cost V 1 base and J 2 bases, with 9 bases left between them. This CDR3 comprises 15 residues.

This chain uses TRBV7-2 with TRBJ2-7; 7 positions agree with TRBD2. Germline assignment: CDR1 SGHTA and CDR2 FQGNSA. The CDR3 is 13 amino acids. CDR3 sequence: CASAGRGLSEQYF. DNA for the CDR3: TGTGCTAGCGCAGGGAGGGGTTTGAGCGAGCAGTACTTC.

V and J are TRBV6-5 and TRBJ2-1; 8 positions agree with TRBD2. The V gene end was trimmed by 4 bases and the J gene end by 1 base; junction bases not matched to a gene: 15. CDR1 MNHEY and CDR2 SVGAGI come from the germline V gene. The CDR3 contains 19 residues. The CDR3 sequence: CASSSQGLVWGVSYNEQFF. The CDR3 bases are TGTGCCAGCAGTTCCCAGGGACTAGTTTGGGGGGTGTCCTACAATGAGCAGTTCTTC.

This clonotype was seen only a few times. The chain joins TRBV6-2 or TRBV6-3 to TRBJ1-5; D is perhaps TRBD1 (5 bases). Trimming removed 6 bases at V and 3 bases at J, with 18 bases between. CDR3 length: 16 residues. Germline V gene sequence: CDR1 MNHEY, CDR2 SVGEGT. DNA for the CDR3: TGTGCCAGCAGGACGGTTAGGGGTGGAGACAATCAGCCCCAGCATTTT. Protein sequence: CASRTVRGGDNQPQHF.

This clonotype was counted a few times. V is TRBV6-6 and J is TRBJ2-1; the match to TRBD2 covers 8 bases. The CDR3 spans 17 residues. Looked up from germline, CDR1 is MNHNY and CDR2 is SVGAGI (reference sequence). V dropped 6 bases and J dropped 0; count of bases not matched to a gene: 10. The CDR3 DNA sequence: TGTGCCAGCAGCCAACCGGGACTAGTGAGCTCCTACAATGAGCAGTTCTTC. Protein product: CASSQPGLVSSYNEQFF.